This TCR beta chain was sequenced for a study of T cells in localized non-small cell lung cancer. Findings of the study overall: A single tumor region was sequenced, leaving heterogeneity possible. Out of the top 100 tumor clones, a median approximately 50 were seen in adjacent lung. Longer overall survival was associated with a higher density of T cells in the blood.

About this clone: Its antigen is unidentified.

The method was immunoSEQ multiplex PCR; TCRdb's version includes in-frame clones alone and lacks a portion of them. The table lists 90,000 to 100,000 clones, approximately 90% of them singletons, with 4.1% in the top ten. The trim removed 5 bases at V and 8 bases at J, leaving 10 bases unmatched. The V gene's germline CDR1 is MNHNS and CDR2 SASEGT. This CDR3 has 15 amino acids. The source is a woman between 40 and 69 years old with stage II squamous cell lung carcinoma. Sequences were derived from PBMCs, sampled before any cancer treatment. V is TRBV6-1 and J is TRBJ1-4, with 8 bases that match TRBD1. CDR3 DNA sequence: TGTGCCAGCAGTTGGGGAACAGGGGGAAACGAAAAACTGTTTTTT. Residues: CASSWGTGGNEKLFF.